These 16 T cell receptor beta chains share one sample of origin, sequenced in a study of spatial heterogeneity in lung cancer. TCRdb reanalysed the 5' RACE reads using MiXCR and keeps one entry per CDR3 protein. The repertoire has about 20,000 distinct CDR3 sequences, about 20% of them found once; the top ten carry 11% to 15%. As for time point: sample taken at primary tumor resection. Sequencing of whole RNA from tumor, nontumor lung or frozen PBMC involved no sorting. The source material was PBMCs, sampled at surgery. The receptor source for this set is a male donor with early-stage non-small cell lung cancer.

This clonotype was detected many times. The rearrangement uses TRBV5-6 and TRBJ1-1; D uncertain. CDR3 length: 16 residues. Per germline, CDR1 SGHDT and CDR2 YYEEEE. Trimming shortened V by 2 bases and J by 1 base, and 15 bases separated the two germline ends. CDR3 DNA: TGTGCCAGCAGCTTAGATATAAACAGACCGAACACTGAAGCTTTCTTT. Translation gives CASSLDINRPNTEAFF. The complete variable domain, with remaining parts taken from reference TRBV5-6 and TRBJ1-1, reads DAGVTQSPTHLIKTRGQQVTLRCSPKSGHDTVSWYQQALGQGPQFIFQYYEEEERQRGNFPDRFSGHQFPNYSSELNVNALLLGDSALYLCASSLDINRPNTEAFFGQGTRLTVV.

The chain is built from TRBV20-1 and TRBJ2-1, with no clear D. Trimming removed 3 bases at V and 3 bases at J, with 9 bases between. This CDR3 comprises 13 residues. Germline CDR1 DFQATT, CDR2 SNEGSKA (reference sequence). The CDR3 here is CSARVGLYNEQFF. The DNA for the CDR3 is TGCAGTGCTAGGGTGGGCCTCTACAATGAGCAGTTCTTC.

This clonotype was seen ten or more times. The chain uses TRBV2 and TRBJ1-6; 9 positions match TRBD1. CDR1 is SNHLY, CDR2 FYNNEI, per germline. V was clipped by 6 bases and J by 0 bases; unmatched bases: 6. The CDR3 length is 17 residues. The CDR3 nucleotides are TGTGCCAGCAGGATCGACAGGGGGAGCTCCTATAATTCACCCCTCCACTTT. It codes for CASRIDRGSSYNSPLHF.

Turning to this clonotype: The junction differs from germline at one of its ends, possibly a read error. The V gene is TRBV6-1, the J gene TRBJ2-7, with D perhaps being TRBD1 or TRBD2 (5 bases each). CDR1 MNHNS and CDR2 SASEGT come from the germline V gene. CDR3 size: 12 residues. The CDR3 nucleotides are TGTACCAGCAATAAAGGGACCGACGAGCAGTACTTC. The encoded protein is CTSNKGTDEQYF.

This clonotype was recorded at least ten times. DNA for the CDR3: TGCAGTGCTAGAGATTCAGGGAGACTAGCGGACTACAATGAGCAGTTCTTC. Translating it yields CSARDSGRLADYNEQFF. The V call is TRBV20-1, the J call TRBJ2-1; 9 bases align to TRBD2. Germline lookup yields CDR1 DFQATT and CDR2 SNEGSKA (reference sequence). This CDR3 has 17 residues. V lost 0 bases to trimming and J lost 3 bases; unmatched junction nucleotides: 9.

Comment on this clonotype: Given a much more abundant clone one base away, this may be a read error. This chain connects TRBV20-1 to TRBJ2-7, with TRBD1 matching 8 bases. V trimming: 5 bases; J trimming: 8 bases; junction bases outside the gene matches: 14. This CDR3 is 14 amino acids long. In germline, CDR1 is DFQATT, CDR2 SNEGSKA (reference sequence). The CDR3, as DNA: TGCAGTGCTTCCGACGGACAGGGACGATCGCAGCAGTACTTC. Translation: CSASDGQGRSQQYF.

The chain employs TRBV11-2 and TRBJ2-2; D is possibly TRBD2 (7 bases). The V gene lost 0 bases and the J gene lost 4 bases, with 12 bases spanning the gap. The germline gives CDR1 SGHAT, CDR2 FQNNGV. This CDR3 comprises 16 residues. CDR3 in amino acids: CASSLEQGGSTGELFF. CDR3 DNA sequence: TGTGCCAGCAGCTTAGAACAGGGAGGGAGCACCGGGGAGCTGTTTTTT.

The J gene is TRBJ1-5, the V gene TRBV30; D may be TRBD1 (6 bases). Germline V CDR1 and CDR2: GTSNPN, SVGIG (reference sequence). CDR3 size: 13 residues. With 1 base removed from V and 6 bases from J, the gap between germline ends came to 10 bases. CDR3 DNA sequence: TGTGCCTGGAGTGACAGGGTGGGTCAGCCCCAGCATTTT. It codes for CAWSDRVGQPQHF. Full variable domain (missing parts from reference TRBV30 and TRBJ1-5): SQTIHQWPATLVQPVGSPLSLECTVEGTSNPNLYWYRQAAGRGLQLLFYSVGIGQISSEVPQNLSASRPQDRQFILSSKKLLLSDSGFYLCAWSDRVGQPQHFGDGTRLSIL.

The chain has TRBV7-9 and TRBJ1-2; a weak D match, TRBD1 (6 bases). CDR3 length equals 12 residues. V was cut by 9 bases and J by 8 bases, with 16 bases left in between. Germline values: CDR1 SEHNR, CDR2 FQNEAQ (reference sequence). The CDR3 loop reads CASKQGWGGYTF. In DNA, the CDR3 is TGTGCCAGTAAACAGGGATGGGGCGGCTACACCTTC.

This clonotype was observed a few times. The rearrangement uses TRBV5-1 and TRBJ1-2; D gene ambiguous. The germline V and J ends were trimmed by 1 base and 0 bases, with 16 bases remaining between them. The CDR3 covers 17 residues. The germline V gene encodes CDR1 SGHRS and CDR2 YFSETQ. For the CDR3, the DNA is TGCGCCAGCAGCTTGAGCCCTCGGGAAGAAACTAACTATGGCTACACCTTC. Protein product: CASSLSPREETNYGYTF.

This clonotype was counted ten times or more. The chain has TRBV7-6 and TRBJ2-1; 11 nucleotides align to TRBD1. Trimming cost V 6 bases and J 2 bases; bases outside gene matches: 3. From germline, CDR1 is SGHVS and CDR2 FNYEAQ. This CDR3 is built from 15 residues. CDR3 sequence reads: CASRGTGGAYNEQFF. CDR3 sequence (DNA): TGTGCCAGCAGGGGGACAGGGGGAGCCTACAATGAGCAGTTCTTC.

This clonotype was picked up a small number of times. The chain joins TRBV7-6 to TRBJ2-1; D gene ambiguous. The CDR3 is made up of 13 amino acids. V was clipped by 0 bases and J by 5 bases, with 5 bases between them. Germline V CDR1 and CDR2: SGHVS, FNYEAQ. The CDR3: CASSLASDNEQFF. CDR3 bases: TGTGCCAGCAGCTTAGCGTCAGACAATGAGCAGTTCTTC.

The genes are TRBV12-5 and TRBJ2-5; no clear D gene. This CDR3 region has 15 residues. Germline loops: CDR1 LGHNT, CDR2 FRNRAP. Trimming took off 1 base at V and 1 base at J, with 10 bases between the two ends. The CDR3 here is CASGLGLAAQETQYF. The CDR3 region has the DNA TGTGCTAGTGGTTTGGGATTGGCAGCCCAAGAGACCCAGTACTTC.

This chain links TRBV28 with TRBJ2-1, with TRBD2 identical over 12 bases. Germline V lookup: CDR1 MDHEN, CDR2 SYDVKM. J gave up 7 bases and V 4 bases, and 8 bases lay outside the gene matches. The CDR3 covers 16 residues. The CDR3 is CASSSFLAGGLNEQFF. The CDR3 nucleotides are TGTGCCAGCAGTTCATTCCTAGCGGGGGGGCTAAATGAGCAGTTCTTC.

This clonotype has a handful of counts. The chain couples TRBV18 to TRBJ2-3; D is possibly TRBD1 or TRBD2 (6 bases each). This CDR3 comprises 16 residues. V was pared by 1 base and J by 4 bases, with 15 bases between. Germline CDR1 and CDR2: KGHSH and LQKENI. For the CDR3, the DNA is TGTGCCAGCTCACCACTTCAGCCGGGGGCCTCAGATACGCAGTATTTT. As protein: CASSPLQPGASDTQYF.

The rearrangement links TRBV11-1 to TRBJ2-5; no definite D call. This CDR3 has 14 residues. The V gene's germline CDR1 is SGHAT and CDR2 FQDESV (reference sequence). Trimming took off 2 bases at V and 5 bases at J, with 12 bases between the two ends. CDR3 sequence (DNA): TGTGCCAGCAGCTTAACCTACGGTCGGGAGACCCAGTACTTC. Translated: CASSLTYGRETQYF.